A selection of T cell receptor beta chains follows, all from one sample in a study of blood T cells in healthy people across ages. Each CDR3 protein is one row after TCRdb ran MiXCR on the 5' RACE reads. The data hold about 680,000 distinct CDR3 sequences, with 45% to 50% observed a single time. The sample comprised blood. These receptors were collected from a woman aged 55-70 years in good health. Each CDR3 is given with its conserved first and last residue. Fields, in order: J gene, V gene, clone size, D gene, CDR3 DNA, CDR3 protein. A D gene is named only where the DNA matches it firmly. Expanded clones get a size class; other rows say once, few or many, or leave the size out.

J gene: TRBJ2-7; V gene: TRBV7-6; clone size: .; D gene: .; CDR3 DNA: TGTGCCAGCAGCTTAGAAGGCAGAGATTCCTACGAGCAGTACTTC; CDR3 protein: CASSLEGRDSYEQYF
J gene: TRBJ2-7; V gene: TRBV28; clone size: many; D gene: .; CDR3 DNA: TGTGCCAGCAGTTTGGCGGACAGCCGACTTTACGAGCAGTACTTC; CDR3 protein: CASSLADSRLYEQYF
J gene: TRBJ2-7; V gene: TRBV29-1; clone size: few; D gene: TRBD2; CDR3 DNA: TGCAGCGTTGAACAGGGCCTAAGCGGGGGGACCTACGAGCAGTACTTC; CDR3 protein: CSVEQGLSGGTYEQYF
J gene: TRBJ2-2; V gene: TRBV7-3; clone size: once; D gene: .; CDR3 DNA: TGTGCCAGCAGCTGCGGTAGGACCGGGGAGCTGTTTTTT; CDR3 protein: CASSCGRTGELFF
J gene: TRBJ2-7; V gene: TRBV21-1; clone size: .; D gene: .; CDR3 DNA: TGTGCCAGCAGCGTCAGGGACACCTCCTACGAGCAGTACTTC; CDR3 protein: CASSVRDTSYEQYF
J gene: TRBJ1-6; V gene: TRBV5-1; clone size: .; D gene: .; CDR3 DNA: TGCGCCACCTCAAAGGCTATGGACTCACCCCTCCACTTT; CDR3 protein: CATSKAMDSPLHF
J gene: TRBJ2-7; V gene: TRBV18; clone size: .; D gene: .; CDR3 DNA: TGTGCCAGCTCACCAGAGCTGGGGTTAAGGGAGCAGTACTTC; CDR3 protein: CASSPELGLREQYF
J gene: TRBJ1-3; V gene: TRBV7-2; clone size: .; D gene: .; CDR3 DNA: TGTGCCAGCAGCCCTGTAGTAGGTGCCTCTGGAAACACCATATATTTT; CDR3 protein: CASSPVVGASGNTIYF
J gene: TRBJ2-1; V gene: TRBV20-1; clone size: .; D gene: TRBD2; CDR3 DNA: TGCAGTGCGCGGAGACTAGCGGGAGGGTCCCTCGATGAGCAGTTCTTC; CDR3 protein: CSARRLAGGSLDEQFF
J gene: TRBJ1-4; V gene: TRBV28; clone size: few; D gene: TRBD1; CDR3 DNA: TGTGCCAGCAGTTTAAGGTCAGGGGGGAATGAAAAACTGTTTTTT; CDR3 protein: CASSLRSGGNEKLFF
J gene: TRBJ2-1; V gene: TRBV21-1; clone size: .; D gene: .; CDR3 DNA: TGTGCCAGCAGCGTCCGGGACAGGGATAGCGGAACCTACAATGAGCAGTTCTTC; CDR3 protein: CASSVRDRDSGTYNEQFF
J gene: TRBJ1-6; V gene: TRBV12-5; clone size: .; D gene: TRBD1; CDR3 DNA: TGTGCTAGTGGTTTGGCCGGGACAGGGGGCTGCTATTTTGATTCACCCCTCCACTTT; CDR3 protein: CASGLAGTGGCYFDSPLHF
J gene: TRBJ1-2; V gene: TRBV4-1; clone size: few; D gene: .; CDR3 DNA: TGCGCCAGCAGCCTACCCGCGAATAACTATGGCTACACCTTC; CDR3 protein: CASSLPANNYGYTF
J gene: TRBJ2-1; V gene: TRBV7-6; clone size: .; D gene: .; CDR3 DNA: TGTGCCAGCAGCACGGACCCCCAGCCATACAATGAGCAGTTCTTC; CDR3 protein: CASSTDPQPYNEQFF
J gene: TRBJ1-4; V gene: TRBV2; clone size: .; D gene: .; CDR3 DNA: TGTGCCAGCAGTGAATGGGGGCAGGGTGATAAAAAACTGTTTTTT; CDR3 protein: CASSEWGQGDKKLFF
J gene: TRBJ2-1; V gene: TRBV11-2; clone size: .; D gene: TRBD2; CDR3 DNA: TGTGCCAGCAGCACTTCTAGCGGTAGAAACAATGAGCAGTTCTTC; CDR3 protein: CASSTSSGRNNEQFF
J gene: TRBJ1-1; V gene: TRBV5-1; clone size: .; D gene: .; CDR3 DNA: TGCGCCAGCAGCTTTATGGAGAACACTGAAGCTTTCTTT; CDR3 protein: CASSFMENTEAFF
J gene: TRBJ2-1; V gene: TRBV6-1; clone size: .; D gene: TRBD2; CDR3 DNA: TGTGTCAGCAGTGATTGGCTAGCGGTGGACAATGAGCAGTTCTTC; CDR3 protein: CVSSDWLAVDNEQFF
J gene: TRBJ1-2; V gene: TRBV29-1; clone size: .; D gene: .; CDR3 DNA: TGCAGCGTTGCCGGACAGACGATTTATGGCTACACCTTC; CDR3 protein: CSVAGQTIYGYTF
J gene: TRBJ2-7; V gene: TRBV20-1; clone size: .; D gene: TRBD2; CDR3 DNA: TGCAGTGCCCACGGACTAGCGGGAGCCCGCGAGCAGTACTTC; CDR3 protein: CSAHGLAGAREQYF
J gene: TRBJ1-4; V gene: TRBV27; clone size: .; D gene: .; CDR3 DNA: TGTGCCAGCAGTTCGCTCTCGGGACAAGTTAATGAAAAACTGTTTTTT; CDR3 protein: CASSSLSGQVNEKLFF
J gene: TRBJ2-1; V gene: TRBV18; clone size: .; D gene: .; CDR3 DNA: TGTGCCAGCTCACCTCGACTAGTATACAATGAGCAGTTCTTC; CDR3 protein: CASSPRLVYNEQFF
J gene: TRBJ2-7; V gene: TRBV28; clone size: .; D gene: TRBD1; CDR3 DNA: TGTGCCAGCAGTTTTTCAGGGGGTATTAACGAGCAGTACTTC; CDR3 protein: CASSFSGGINEQYF
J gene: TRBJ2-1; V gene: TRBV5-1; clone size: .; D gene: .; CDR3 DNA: TGCGCCAGCACCAGCGGATACTCCTACAATGAGCAGTTCTTC; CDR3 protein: CASTSGYSYNEQFF
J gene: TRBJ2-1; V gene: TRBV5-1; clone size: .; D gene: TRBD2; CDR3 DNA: TGCGCCAGCAGCTCACTAGCGGACAATGAGCAGTTCTTC; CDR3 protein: CASSSLADNEQFF
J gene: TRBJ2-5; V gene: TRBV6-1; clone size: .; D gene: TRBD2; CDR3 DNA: TGTGCCAGCAGTGAGACTAGCGGGAGGGTGGATGAGCAGTACTTC; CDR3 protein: CASSETSGRVDEQYF
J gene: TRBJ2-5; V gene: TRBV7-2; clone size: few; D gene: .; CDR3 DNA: TGTGCCAGCAGCTTAGTGGGGCAAGGGGAGACCCAGTACTTC; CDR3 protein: CASSLVGQGETQYF
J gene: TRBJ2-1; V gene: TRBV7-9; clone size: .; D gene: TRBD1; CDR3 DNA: TGTGCCAGCAGCCGAGAGGGACAGGGTGCGTACAATGAGCAGTTCTTC; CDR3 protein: CASSREGQGAYNEQFF
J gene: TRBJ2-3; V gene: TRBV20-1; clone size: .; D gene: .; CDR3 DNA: TGCAGTGCTTCCCCTTACTCCACAGATACGCAGTATTTT; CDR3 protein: CSASPYSTDTQYF
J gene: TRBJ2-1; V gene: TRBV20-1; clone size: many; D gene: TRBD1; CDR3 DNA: TGCAGTGCATTTAGACAGGGCGGCTACAATGAGCAGTTCTTC; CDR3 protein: CSAFRQGGYNEQFF
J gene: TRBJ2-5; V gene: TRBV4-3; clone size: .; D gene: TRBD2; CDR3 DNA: TGCGCCAGCAGCCTGCTAGCGGACGCGATGGTCCAGTACTTC; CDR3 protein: CASSLLADAMVQYF
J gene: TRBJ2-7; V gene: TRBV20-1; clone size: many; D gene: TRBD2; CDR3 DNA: TGCAGTGCTAGAGACCCCCGAGCAGGGACTATCTACGAGCAGTACTTC; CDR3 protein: CSARDPRAGTIYEQYF
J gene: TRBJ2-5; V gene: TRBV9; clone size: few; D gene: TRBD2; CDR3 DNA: TGTGCCAGCAGCGTAGCGGGAGGGGTCGAAGGGGAGACCCAGTACTTC; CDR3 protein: CASSVAGGVEGETQYF
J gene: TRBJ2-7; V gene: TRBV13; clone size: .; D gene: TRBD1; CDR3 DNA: TGTGCCAGCAGCGGACAGGGAAATTCCTACGAGCAGTACTTC; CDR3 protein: CASSGQGNSYEQYF
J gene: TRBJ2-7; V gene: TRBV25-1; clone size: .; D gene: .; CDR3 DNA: TGTGCCAGCCTCGGGTTATACTCCTACGAGCAGTACTTC; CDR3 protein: CASLGLYSYEQYF
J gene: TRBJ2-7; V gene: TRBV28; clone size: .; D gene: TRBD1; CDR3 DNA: TGTGCCAGCAGGGACGACAGGGTAGGAAACGAGCAGTACTTC; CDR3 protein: CASRDDRVGNEQYF
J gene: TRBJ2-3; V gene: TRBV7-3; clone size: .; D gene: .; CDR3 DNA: TGTGCCAGCAGCTTAACGGGAGGACGAGATACGCAGTATTTT; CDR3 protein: CASSLTGGRDTQYF
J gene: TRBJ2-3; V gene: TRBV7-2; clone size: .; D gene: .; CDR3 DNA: TGTGCCAGCAGCCGAATGACCGGGGGGCAGGGCGGAGGGCCAGATACGCAGTATTTT; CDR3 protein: CASSRMTGGQGGGPDTQYF
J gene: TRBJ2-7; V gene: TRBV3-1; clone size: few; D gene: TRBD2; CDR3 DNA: TGTGCCAGCAGCGACGGGACTAGCGGATACGAGCAGTACTTC; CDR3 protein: CASSDGTSGYEQYF
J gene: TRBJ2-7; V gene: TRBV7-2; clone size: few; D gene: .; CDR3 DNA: TGTGCCAGCAGCTTGAGACAGGTCTTCGGGGAGCAGTACTTC; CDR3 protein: CASSLRQVFGEQYF
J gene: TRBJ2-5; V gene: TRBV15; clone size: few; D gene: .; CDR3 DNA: TGTGCCACCAGCAACCCCTCGGCGGATCAAGAGACCCAGTACTTC; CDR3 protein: CATSNPSADQETQYF
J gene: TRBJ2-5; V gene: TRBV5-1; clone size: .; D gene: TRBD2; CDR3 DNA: TGCGCCAGCAGCTTGCAACTAGCGGGAGGGGGTGAGCAGTACTTC; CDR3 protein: CASSLQLAGGGEQYF
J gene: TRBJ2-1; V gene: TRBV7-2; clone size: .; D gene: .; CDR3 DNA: TGTGCCAGCAGCTGGGCCAGGGGCCTGAACAATGAGCAGTTCTTC; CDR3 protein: CASSWARGLNNEQFF
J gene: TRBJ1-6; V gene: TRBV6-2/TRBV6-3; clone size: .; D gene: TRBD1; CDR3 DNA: TGTGCCAGCACGACAGGGCAGAATTCACCCCTCAACTTT; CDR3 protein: CASTTGQNSPLNF
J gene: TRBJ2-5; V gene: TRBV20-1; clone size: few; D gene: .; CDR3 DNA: TGCAGTGCTAGTCTCCCGGGAGTAGAGACCCAGTACTTC; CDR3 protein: CSASLPGVETQYF
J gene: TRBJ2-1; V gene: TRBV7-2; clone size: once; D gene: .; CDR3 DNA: TGTGCCAGCAGCTTAGCGAGCTCAGATTTCAGTGAGCAGTTCTTC; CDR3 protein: CASSLASSDFSEQFF
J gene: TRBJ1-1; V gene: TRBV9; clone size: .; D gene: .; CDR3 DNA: TGTGCCAGCAGCGCCTATGACATACTGAACACTGAAGCTTTCTTT; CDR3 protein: CASSAYDILNTEAFF
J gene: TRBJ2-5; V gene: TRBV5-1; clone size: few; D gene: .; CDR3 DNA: TGCGCCAGCAGCGCCCTTTACCAAGAGACCCAGTACTTC; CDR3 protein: CASSALYQETQYF
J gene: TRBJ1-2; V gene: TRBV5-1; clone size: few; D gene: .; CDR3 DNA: TGCGCCAGCAGCTTAGACAGACCGTCTAACTATGGCTACACCTTC; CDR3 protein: CASSLDRPSNYGYTF
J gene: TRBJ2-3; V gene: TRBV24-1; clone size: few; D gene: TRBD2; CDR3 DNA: TGTGCCACCAGTGATTTCGGACTAGCGGGAGGGTATTCAGATACGCAGTATTTT; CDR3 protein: CATSDFGLAGGYSDTQYF
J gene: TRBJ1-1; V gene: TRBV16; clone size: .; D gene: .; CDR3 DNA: TGTGCCAGCAGCCGATTTAGTGGGGGGACTGAAGCTTTCTTT; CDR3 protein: CASSRFSGGTEAFF
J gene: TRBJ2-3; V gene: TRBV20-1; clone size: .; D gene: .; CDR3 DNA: TGCAGTGCTAGAGGTGGGCGCTTTACAGATACGCAGTATTTT; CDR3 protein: CSARGGRFTDTQYF
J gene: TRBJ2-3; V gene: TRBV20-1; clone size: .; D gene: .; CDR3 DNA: TGCAGTGCTAGAAGAGAGAGCTTCAATCAGCCCCAGTATTTT; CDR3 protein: CSARRESFNQPQYF
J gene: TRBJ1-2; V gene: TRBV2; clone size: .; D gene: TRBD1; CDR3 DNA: TGTGCCAGCAGTCTAGGACAGGGCGACTACACCTTC; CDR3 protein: CASSLGQGDYTF
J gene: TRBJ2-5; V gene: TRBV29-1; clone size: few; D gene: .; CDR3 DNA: TGCAGCGTTGAAGTTGACAGGTTGAAGACCCAGTACTTC; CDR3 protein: CSVEVDRLKTQYF